This T cell receptor (beta chain) was identified in a study of T cells in Graves' hyperthyroidism and ophthalmopathy (dated by TCRdb to the late 2010s). In terms of the full investigation: Peripheral blood samples were taken at the time of initial diagnosis, prior to any treatment. A discovery cohort of about 95 patients, 43 with Graves' ophthalmopathy and about 58 with stable Graves' hyperthyroidism, was used to find distinguishing TCR V-J signatures. Prospective prediction of ophthalmopathy was tested in an independent validation cohort of approximately 19 hyperthyroidism patients and some 17 patients who later progressed to ophthalmopathy. The 95 to 100 discovery patients were randomly divided into training and test sets at a 7:3 ratio. The study also compared thyroid tissue and blood T-cell repertoires from a handful of Graves' hyperthyroidism patients. After blood sampling, hyperthyroidism patients were treated with methimazole at a starting dose of 30 mg daily, and ophthalmopathy patients were treated with high-dose intravenous methylprednisolone. The paper reports TCR Vbeta CDR3 sequencing of roughly 140 peripheral blood samples: over 40 ophthalmopathy, 75 to 80 hyperthyroidism and around 17 progressor patients. General findings and caveats noted by the study authors: In validation, progression to ophthalmopathy was predicted by the model with roughly 69% sensitivity and 72% to 80% specificity, a median of about 6 months before onset. No statistical method was used to set the sample size in advance, and investigators knew the group allocation. A model built on a 13 V-J signature distinguished ophthalmopathy from stable hyperthyroidism, reaching approximately 89% sensitivity and about 81% specificity in cross-validation and 80%/75% in testing. Blood samples also contained most of the expanded thyroid clonotypes (frequency above 0.001), which suggests that blood repertoires may reflect thyroid immune responses.

Hyperthyroidism patients were newly diagnosed, had a disease duration of under 2 months, and were aged 18 to 65 years. The study excluded patients with uncontrolled infections, other autoimmune diseases, pregnancy or lactation. Clinical symptoms, serum thyroxine and TRAb, thyroid ultrasound, and orbital computed tomography formed the basis for the diagnoses. Blood from progressor patients was collected at the time of first diagnosis with hyperthyroidism, before any ophthalmopathy symptoms had appeared. PBMCs were isolated from about 10 ml of fresh peripheral blood by Ficoll-Paque density gradient centrifugation. Progressor patients were initially diagnosed with Graves' hyperthyroidism and developed ophthalmopathy during follow-up. Trizol reagent was used to extract total RNA, and RNA quality was then checked on an Agilent 2100 Bioanalyzer. This clonotype was picked up one time. No cognate antigen has been identified for it. Base qualities are not at hand, and no much larger clone is one base apart. One read yields weak evidence.

The TCR beta CDR3 regions were amplified from RNA transcripts. The first round of RT-PCR for the TCR CDR3 was performed with the HTBI primer set and the Qiagen OneStep RT-PCR kit. The libraries were constructed in a second round of multiplex PCR and then size-selected and purified. Libraries were sequenced paired-end with 100 bp reads on an Illumina HiSeq2000. On the authors' methods: SOAPnuke was used to process the raw data, throwing out any read that contained adapters or uncalled bases, had a mean Phred below 15, or lacked an exact constant-primer or identifier match. COPE v1.2.5 was used to merge the high-quality paired reads, and each unique nucleotide sequence was defined as a clonotype. Clonotypes were aligned to IMGT TRBV, TRBD and TRBJ reference segments using MiTCR v1.1. Analysis was restricted to V-J combinations with a frequency above 0.0001, which covered 99.2% of repertoires. The TCS score was defined as F50 (clonal expansion) divided by E x V (chaos), with BLOSUM62-based TCRdist calculated between CDR3 peptides within each V-J. Welch's t-statistics and random forest reduced fewer than 600 V-J features to 13, which were used in a naive Bayes classifier (R e1071). The raw public data were reprocessed by TCRdb itself: fastp quality trimming at Q25, MiXCR clonotype calling, in-frame beta chains only. One record per CDR3 amino acid sequence lists the most common genes and DNA. Here the V and J calls rest on TCRdb's processing, not on the authors' analysis. This sample is represented by roughly 380,000 distinct CDR3 sequences; about 14% of them were singletons. About a fifth of the sample is in the top ten clones.

V is pared back by 2 bases and J by 1 base, with 5 bases lying between the germline termini. Including cysteine and phenylalanine, the CDR3 has 14 amino acids. The sequence is cut down to CDR3 DNA, 42 bases in frame from base 1. The germline V gene yields ENHRY for CDR1 and SYGVKD for CDR2. This sequence originates from a young man with Graves' hyperthyroidism that later progressed to Graves' ophthalmopathy. Sequenced material: blood. The rearrangement combines TRBV10-3 with TRBJ2-2, with no confidently assigned D gene. The CDR3 corresponds to CAISEMENTGELFF. The DNA sequence is as follows: TGTGCCATCAGTGAGATGGAGAACACCGGGGAGCTGTTTTTT.